This T cell receptor (beta chain) emerged from a study of beta chain features in type 1 diabetes. CD45RO/CCR7/CD25/CD127/CD95/CD27 separated CD4+ naive, central memory, regulatory and stem cell-like memory cells by sorting. The V end was cut by 3 bases, the J end by 0 bases, with 6 bases between. The CDR3 runs 13 residues. The V gene's germline CDR1 is SGHRS and CDR2 YFSETQ. Study findings and constraints: More deletions and fewer insertions at VDJ junctions were seen in type 1 diabetes patients. The study found moderately but significantly shorter TCRB CDR3s in all four CD4+ subsets of Type 1 diabetes patients.

This clone was counted between two and nine times. Its antigen remains unknown. Other DNA sequences in the same sample also yield this CDR3. Sequencing targeted expressed TCRB transcripts, as all isolated RNA had been reverse transcribed. Deep immunoSEQ sequencing covered naive, central memory and regulatory T cell samples. TCRdb keeps only in-frame clones here, not all; method: immunoSEQ multiplex PCR. The sample records fewer than 300,000 clones, roughly 20% being singletons. The rearrangement joins TRBV5-1 to TRBJ1-1; D is unresolved. The sample was naive CD4+ T cells from blood. This clonotype was obtained from a woman aged 40 to 50 with type 1 diabetes. The chain's CDR3 is CASSSGLNTEAFF. Here the CDR3 DNA reads TGCGCCAGCAGCTCCGGTTTGAACACTGAAGCTTTCTTT. Full variable domain (outside the CDR3, taken from reference TRBV5-1 and TRBJ1-1): KAGVTQTPRYLIKTRGQQVTLSCSPISGHRSVSWYQQTPGQGLQFLFEYFSETQRNKGNFPGRFSGRQFSNSRSEMNVSTLELGDSALYLCASSSGLNTEAFFGQGTRLTVV.